These 23 T cell receptor beta chains share one sample of origin, sequenced in a study of breast tumors, draining lymph nodes, adjacent tissues. From the multiplex PCR reads, TCRdb called clonotypes with MiXCR, one entry per CDR3 protein. The sample includes 66,000 or so distinct CDR3 sequences, around 43% of them seen just once. Sequencing used breast tumor tissue. These receptors were collected from a female donor with breast cancer. Some clones in this sample may be carry-over from other donors' samples.

In this sample, this clonotype turned up many times. The CDR3 here is CSASDQGTGDTQYF. In DNA, the CDR3 is TGCAGTGCTAGCGATCAGGGCACGGGAGATACGCAGTATTTT. The rearrangement uses TRBV20-1 and TRBJ2-3; perhaps TRBD1 as D (5 bases). CDR1 and CDR2 from the germline V gene are DFQATT and SNEGSKA (reference sequence). With 3 bases removed from V and 5 bases from J, the gap between germline ends came to 15 bases. The CDR3 has 14 amino acids.

The rearrangement uses TRBV10-1 and TRBJ2-1; D may correspond to TRBD1 or TRBD2 (5 bases each). V lost 4 bases to trimming and J lost 2 bases, with 18 bases between them. Germline CDR1 reads WNHNN; CDR2 reads SYGVQD (reference sequence). CDR3 length: 17 amino acids. The DNA of the CDR3 is TGCGCCAGCAGTGTGTCCGGGACCCATGGGGCCTACAATGAGCAGTTCTTC. It encodes CASSVSGTHGAYNEQFF.

This clonotype was recorded at least ten times. This chain uses TRBV19 with TRBJ2-1; weak D call: TRBD2 (6 bases). The CDR3 consists of 16 residues. Germline V lookup: CDR1 LNHDA, CDR2 SQIVND (reference sequence). The V end was cut by 0 bases, the J end by 6 bases, with 15 bases between. The CDR3 is CASSIDAASAGNEQFF. The CDR3 DNA sequence: TGTGCCAGTAGTATAGATGCGGCTAGCGCCGGCAATGAGCAGTTCTTC.

This clonotype was seen many times. This may come from a read error, since a much larger clone is one base off. CDR3: CSVEGREGENTDTQYF. CDR3 DNA sequence: TGCAGCGTTGAAGGGAGGGAGGGGGAGAACACAGATACGCAGTATTTT. This chain joins TRBV29-1 and TRBJ2-3; a weak D match, TRBD2 (7 bases). V gave up 1 base and J gave up 2 bases, with 16 bases separating them. Per germline, CDR1 SQVTM and CDR2 ANQGSEA. This CDR3 has 16 residues.

Points on this clonotype: One end of the junction varies from germline; a read error may be responsible. The J gene is TRBJ2-7, the V gene TRBV11-3, with 7 bases identical to TRBD2. This CDR3 contains 17 residues. CDR1 and CDR2 from the germline V gene are SGHNT and YENEEA. CDR3: CASSLEATARGSEEQDF. The DNA of the CDR3 is TGCGCCAGCAGCTTAGAGGCAACCGCGCGGGGGAGCGAGGAGCAGGACTTC.

This clonotype was seen only a few times. Given a much more abundant clone one base away, this may be a read error. The V call is TRBV11-3, the J call TRBJ2-1; D is unresolved. Germline V gene lookup returns CDR1 SGHNT and CDR2 YENEEA. The CDR3 extends over 13 amino acids. This CDR3 reads CASSSSSYTEQFF. CDR3 DNA: TGTGCCAGCAGCTCAAGCTCCTACACTGAGCAGTTCTTC.

The table lists this clonotype with many counts. This may arise from a read error, as a much more abundant clone is one base away. The rearrangement uses TRBV5-6 and TRBJ1-2; the D is unclear. There are 16 residues in the CDR3. Trimming stripped 5 bases from V and 4 bases from J, with 21 bases between. Germline lookup yields CDR1 SGHDT and CDR2 YYEEEE. CDR3 sequence: CASRVGDPGSGYGYTF. In nucleotides, the CDR3 is TGTGCCAGCAGAGTAGGCGACCCGGGCTCGGGCTATGGCTACACCTTC. The full variable domain, its missing parts supplied by reference TRBV5-6 and TRBJ1-2, is DAGVTQSPTHLIKTRGQQVTLRCSPKSGHDTVSWYQQALGQGPQFIFQYYEEEERQRGNFPDRFSGHQFPNYSSELNVNALLLGDSALYLCASRVGDPGSGYGYTFGSGTRLTVV.

V is TRBV6-6 and J is TRBJ2-1, with 12 bases matching TRBD1. With V trimmed by 6 bases and J by 5 bases, 8 bases remained unmatched. The CDR3 loop spans 16 amino acids. Germline values: CDR1 MNHNY, CDR2 SVGAGI (reference sequence). DNA for the CDR3: TGTGCCAGCAGCCCTTGGGGACAGGGGGCACACAATGAGCAGTTCTTC. Amino acids: CASSPWGQGAHNEQFF.

Notes on this clonotype: It is unclear where the CDR3 begins or ends on the DNA, so no DNA is shown, and the CDR3 is as TCRdb lists it. This chain joins TRBV20-1 and TRBJ1-5; the D call TRBD1 from the table was never checked on the DNA. In germline, CDR1 is DFQATT, CDR2 SNEGSKA (reference sequence). The CDR3 has 11 residues if both end residues are counted. CDR3 in amino acids: CSAKRWGLGSF.

This chain joins TRBV7-2 and TRBJ1-1, with D possibly TRBD1 on 5 matching bases. This CDR3 comprises 14 residues. Trimming pared 0 bases from V and 4 bases from J, leaving 9 bases between. CDR1 SGHTA and CDR2 FQGNSA come from the germline V gene. The DNA for the CDR3 is TGTGCCAGCAGCTTAGCCGGGGGTGGCACTGAAGCTTTCTTT. It yields the protein CASSLAGGGTEAFF.

Ten or more counts support this clonotype. V is TRBV2 and J is TRBJ1-2; the D gene is possibly TRBD1 (6 bases). Trimming pared 3 bases from V and 8 bases from J, leaving 19 bases between. This CDR3 has 15 amino acids. The germline gives CDR1 SNHLY, CDR2 FYNNEI. CDR3 loop: CASSDLAGVTHGYTF. CDR3 nucleotides: TGTGCCAGCAGTGATTTGGCAGGGGTAACGCACGGCTACACCTTC.

This clonotype was counted once. Given a much more abundant clone one base away, this may be a read error. It is likely a read error, because the conserved phenylalanine at the end of the CDR3 is missing. The chain uses TRBV7-3 and TRBJ1-1; 7 nucleotides align to TRBD1. J lost 4 bases, V lost 5 bases, and 10 bases had no gene match. Germline CDR1 SGHTA, CDR2 FQGTGA. CDR3 length: 15 amino acids. CDR3 in DNA: TGTGCCAGCAGCACAACAGGGGCCGCTGGCACTGAAGCTTTCCTT. As protein: CASSTTGAAGTEAFL.

This clonotype turned up a few times. The V gene is TRBV6-5, the J gene TRBJ1-1, with 12 bases lining up with TRBD1. The CDR3 is made up of 17 amino acids. The J segment lost 7 bases and the V segment lost 3 bases, leaving 12 bases of the junction unmatched. CDR1 is MNHEY and CDR2 is SVGAGI in the germline V gene. The CDR3 spells CASSYQPGQGATIEAFF. Written as DNA, the CDR3 is TGTGCCAGCAGTTATCAGCCGGGACAGGGGGCGACGATTGAAGCTTTCTTT.

The V call is TRBV14, the J call TRBJ2-3; 13 nucleotides line up with TRBD2. This CDR3 is built from 15 residues. V shed 6 bases, J shed 3 bases, and the junction held 3 bases outside the gene matches. From germline, CDR1 is SGHDN and CDR2 FVKESK. Here the CDR3 DNA reads TGTGCCAGCAGTCAACTAGCGGGGGGGACAGATACGCAGTATTTT. Protein: CASSQLAGGTDTQYF.

This clonotype was seen repeatedly, ten times or more. The junction departs from the called germline gene at one end, perhaps through a read error. This rearrangement joins TRBV7-7 to TRBJ2-5; D may match TRBD1 or TRBD2 (5 bases each). CDR1 is SSHAT, CDR2 FNYEAQ, per germline (reference sequence). This CDR3 is built from 14 residues. CDR3 region: CASSLVDGGETQYF. The CDR3 bases are TGTGCTAGCAGCTTAGTAGATGGGGGAGAGACCCAGTACTTC. Based on the CDR3 plus reference TRBV7-7 and TRBJ2-5, the full variable domain is GAGVSQSPRYKVTKRGQDVTLRCDPISSHATLYWYQQALGQGPEFLTYFNYEAQPDKSGLPSDRFSAERPEGSISTLTIQRTEQRDSAMYRCASSLVDGGETQYFGPGTRLLVL.

This clonotype has a count of ten or more. The CDR3 protein is CASSEHRGGVNEQFF. In DNA, the CDR3 is TGCGCCAGCAGTGAGCACAGAGGGGGAGTCAATGAGCAGTTCTTC. V and J are TRBV10-1 and TRBJ2-1; D perhaps matches TRBD1 (6 bases). CDR3 length: 15 residues. Germline V gives CDR1 WNHNN, CDR2 SYGVQD (reference sequence). V was trimmed by 2 bases and J by 6 bases, leaving 14 bases between them.

CDR3 amino acids: CASSLAGLAGDQETQYF. The CDR3 DNA reads TGTGCCAGCAGCTTGGCCGGACTAGCGGGGGACCAAGAGACCCAGTACTTC. The rearrangement uses TRBV5-4 and TRBJ2-5; TRBD2 matches 13 bases. The germline CDR1 and CDR2 sequences are SGHNT and YYREEE (reference sequence). CDR3 length: 17 residues. Trimming cost V 0 bases and J 0 bases; bases outside gene matches: 2. Supplemented by reference TRBV5-4 and TRBJ2-5, the full variable domain reads ETGVTQSPTHLIKTRGQQVTLRCSSQSGHNTVSWYQQALGQGPQFIFQYYREEENGRGNFPPRFSGLQFPNYSSELNVNALELDDSALYLCASSLAGLAGDQETQYFGPGTRLLVL.

A note on this clonotype: Possible read error: a much larger clone is one base away. The CDR3 spells CASCRDRMNAGELFF. The CDR3 DNA follows: TGTGCCAGCTGCCGGGACAGGATGAACGCCGGGGAGCTGTTTTTT. The rearrangement joins TRBV6-1 to TRBJ2-2, with TRBD1 matching 8 bases. Per germline, CDR1 MNHNS and CDR2 SASEGT. The CDR3 runs 15 residues.

This clonotype appeared a single time. The chain recombines TRBV29-1 with TRBJ2-1; the D gene is possibly TRBD2 (6 bases). Germline values: CDR1 SQVTM, CDR2 ANQGSEA. The CDR3 is 13 amino acids. The V end lost 8 bases, the J end lost 1 base, and 12 bases lay between the germline ends. CDR3 sequence (DNA): TGCAGCTTGGAGGGTGGGTCCTACAATGAGCAGTTCTTC. Residues: CSLEGGSYNEQFF.

The chain is built from TRBV5-1 and TRBJ2-7; D may match TRBD1 or TRBD2 (5 bases each). Germline V gives CDR1 SGHRS, CDR2 YFSETQ. Between the trimmed V and J ends, which lost 0 bases and 7 bases, there was a span of 8 bases. The CDR3 contains 12 residues. Here the CDR3 DNA reads TGCGCCAGCAGCTTGGAGGGGAGTGAGCAGTACTTC. It yields the protein CASSLEGSEQYF.

The chain carries TRBV7-3 and TRBJ2-3, with a possible D match to TRBD1 (5 bases). The end of the DNA is better explained by TRBJ1-5, so the J call may be wrong. CDR1 is SGHTA, CDR2 FQGTGA, per germline. The CDR3 totals 15 residues. The CDR3 nucleotides are TGTGCCAGCAGCTCTTCTAACGACAGCACAGATACGCAGCATTTT. It specifies CASSSSNDSTDTQHF.

Points on this clonotype: Germline and junction disagree at one end, which may indicate a read error. The rearrangement links TRBV18 to TRBJ2-3; D is unclear. Germline V gene data show CDR1 as KGHSH and CDR2 as LQKENI. The CDR3 runs to 14 residues. Here the CDR3 DNA reads TGTGCCAGCTCACCAGACCTTAGCACAGATACGCGGTATTTT. This translates into CASSPDLSTDTRYF.

The chain is built from TRBV20-1 and TRBJ1-4; 9 bases agree with TRBD1. The CDR3 is made up of 16 amino acids. V lost 3 bases to trimming and J lost 5 bases; unmatched junction nucleotides: 10. From germline, CDR1 is DFQATT and CDR2 SNEGSKA (reference sequence). The CDR3, as DNA: TGCAGTGCTAGCCCTGGGACAGGGCGCTACAATGAAAAACTGTTTTTT. Protein product: CSASPGTGRYNEKLFF.